These 23 T cell receptor beta chains originate from one sample sequenced in a study of spatial heterogeneity in lung cancer. Time point described: blood at routine non-recurrence follow-up after resection. Extraction of whole RNA from tumor, nontumor lung or frozen PBMC preceded unsorted sequencing. TCRdb used MiXCR to reprocess the 5' RACE reads, holding one entry per CDR3 protein. The sample records 20,000 to 30,000 distinct CDR3 sequences, 4.5% to 7.5% being singletons. The sequencing used PBMCs, collected at follow-up. Every receptor here comes from a male donor with early-stage non-small cell lung cancer.

This clonotype was detected many times. The V call is TRBV19, the J call TRBJ2-1, with D possibly TRBD2 on 6 matching bases. The CDR3 runs to 16 residues. The V gene's germline CDR1 is LNHDA and CDR2 SQIVND (reference sequence). Trimming took off 7 bases at V and 0 bases at J, with 16 bases between the two ends. CDR3 coding DNA: TGTGCCAGTACCCTAGGAGGGAAGGGCTCCTACAATGAGCAGTTCTTC. This codes for CASTLGGKGSYNEQFF. Variable domain in full (rest from reference TRBV19 and TRBJ2-1): DGGITQSPKYLFRKEGQNVTLSCEQNLNHDAMYWYRQDPGQGLRLIYYSQIVNDFQKGDIAEGYSVSREKKESFPLTVTSAQKNPTAFYLCASTLGGKGSYNEQFFGPGTRLTVL.

This clonotype was seen many times. This chain links TRBV20-1 with TRBJ2-5, with 7 bases aligning to TRBD1. The CDR3 runs 17 residues. The J segment lost 6 bases and the V segment lost 3 bases, leaving 19 bases of the junction unmatched. Germline CDR1 and CDR2: DFQATT and SNEGSKA (reference sequence). As DNA, the CDR3 is TGCAGTGCTAGCAGCCCCGGGACAGTCCAGGGGTGGAAGACCCAGTACTTC. This sequence encodes CSASSPGTVQGWKTQYF.

This rearrangement joins TRBV7-9 to TRBJ2-3; 10 bases fit TRBD2. The germline V gene encodes CDR1 SEHNR and CDR2 FQNEAQ (reference sequence). This CDR3 has 15 amino acids. V dropped 5 bases and J dropped 3; count of bases not matched to a gene: 5. CDR3 bases: TGTGCCAGCAGCGAAACTAGCGGGGAGACAGATACGCAGTATTTT. Its translation: CASSETSGETDTQYF.

This clonotype showed up just a few times. The chain carries TRBV7-2 and TRBJ1-2, with D uncertain. The CDR3 extends over 14 amino acids. V was cut by 0 bases and J by 0 bases, with 5 bases left in between. In germline, CDR1 is SGHTA, CDR2 FQGNSA. CDR3 nucleotides: TGTGCCAGCAGCTTAGCGTTCCCTAACTATGGCTACACCTTC. Its translation is CASSLAFPNYGYTF.

Ten or more counts support this clonotype. The chain couples TRBV7-2 to TRBJ2-1, with 9 bases that match TRBD2. J was trimmed by 5 bases and V by 2 bases; bases with no gene match: 7. The germline CDR1 and CDR2 sequences are SGHTA and FQGNSA. This CDR3 has 16 residues. Written as DNA, the CDR3 is TGTGCCAGCAGCTTACAGACTAGCGGTCCTAACAATGAGCAGTTCTTC. Its translation: CASSLQTSGPNNEQFF. Supplemented by reference TRBV7-2 and TRBJ2-1, the full variable domain reads GAGVSQSPSNKVTEKGKDVELRCDPISGHTALYWYRQSLGQGLEFLIYFQGNSAPDKSGLPSDRFSAERTGGSVSTLTIQRTQQEDSAVYLCASSLQTSGPNNEQFFGPGTRLTVL.

This clonotype was counted at least ten times. This rearrangement joins TRBV9 to TRBJ2-3, with D unclear. This CDR3 is 15 amino acids long. V gave up 0 bases and J gave up 0 bases, with 8 bases separating them. Germline-derived CDR1 and CDR2 are SGDLS and YYNGEE. For the CDR3, the DNA is TGTGCCAGCAGCGTAGGTCAGCCTAGCACAGATACGCAGTATTTT. Its protein is CASSVGQPSTDTQYF.

This clonotype was observed many times. This sequence joins TRBV18 and TRBJ1-1; 9 bases are shared with TRBD1. Germline loops: CDR1 KGHSH, CDR2 LQKENI. The CDR3 is 14 amino acids. V lost 5 bases and J lost 1; bases outside the gene matches: 2. This CDR3 reads CASSMTGGNTEAFF. Here the CDR3 DNA reads TGTGCCAGCTCAATGACAGGGGGGAACACTGAAGCTTTCTTT.

This clonotype has ten or more counts. This rearrangement joins TRBV24-1 to TRBJ2-3; 10 bases are a match to TRBD2. Losses at the gene ends were 5 bases for V and 5 bases for J; bases not matched to a gene: 3. In germline, CDR1 is KGHDR, CDR2 SFDVKD. The CDR3 has 14 amino acids. The CDR3 reads CATSVSSGRDTQYF. In DNA, the CDR3 is TGTGCCACCAGTGTGTCTAGCGGGAGAGATACGCAGTATTTT.

The genes are TRBV7-2 and TRBJ2-1; a possible D gene is TRBD2 (6 bases). CDR3 length: 16 residues. V was clipped by 0 bases and J by 1 base, with 10 bases between them. The germline CDR1 and CDR2 sequences are SGHTA and FQGNSA. For the CDR3, the DNA is TGTGCCAGCAGCTTAGCCGGCGGGAATTCCTACAATGAGCAGTTCTTC. It codes for CASSLAGGNSYNEQFF. The variable domain in full, completed from reference TRBV7-2 and TRBJ2-1, reads GAGVSQSPSNKVTEKGKDVELRCDPISGHTALYWYRQSLGQGLEFLIYFQGNSAPDKSGLPSDRFSAERTGGSVSTLTIQRTQQEDSAVYLCASSLAGGNSYNEQFFGPGTRLTVL.

This clonotype came up a few times. This rearrangement joins TRBV7-3 to TRBJ2-1; maybe TRBD1 (6 bases). Trimming shortened V by 2 bases and J by 9 bases, and 8 bases separated the two germline ends. The CDR3 contains 12 residues. Germline V gene lookup returns CDR1 SGHTA and CDR2 FQGTGA. CDR3 in amino acids: CASSLLGGEQFF. The CDR3 nucleotides are TGTGCCAGCAGCTTACTAGGGGGTGAGCAGTTCTTC.

V gene TRBV7-8 combines with J gene TRBJ2-7, with 7 bases identical to TRBD1. The trim removed 3 bases at V and 3 bases at J, leaving 2 bases unmatched. Looked up from germline, CDR1 is SGHVS and CDR2 is FQNEAQ. CDR3 length equals 13 residues. The DNA for the CDR3 is TGTGCCAGCAGCTTGGGACAGCGCTACGAGCAGTACTTC. Its protein is CASSLGQRYEQYF.

This clonotype has a count of ten or more. This chain joins TRBV3-1 and TRBJ2-2; D unclear. This CDR3 spans 18 amino acids. Germline V gives CDR1 LGHDT, CDR2 YNNKEL (reference sequence). V was cut by 3 bases and J by 0 bases, with 17 bases left in between. This CDR3 reads CASSQTTTLAANTGELFF. CDR3 in DNA: TGTGCCAGCAGCCAGACCACTACCCTTGCGGCGAACACCGGGGAGCTGTTTTTT.

Ten or more counts support this clonotype. J is TRBJ1-4 and V is TRBV11-2, with 7 bases lining up with TRBD1. In germline, CDR1 is SGHAT, CDR2 FQNNGV. This CDR3 spans 16 amino acids. J gave up 4 bases and V 0 bases, and 5 bases lay outside the gene matches. The CDR3 DNA follows: TGTGCCAGCAGCTTAGATCCGGGACAGAATAATGAAAAACTGTTTTTT. Protein: CASSLDPGQNNEKLFF. Supplemented by reference TRBV11-2 and TRBJ1-4, the full variable domain reads EAGVAQSPRYKIIEKRQSVAFWCNPISGHATLYWYQQILGQGPKLLIQFQNNGVVDDSQLPKDRFSAERLKGVDSTLKIQPAKLEDSAVYLCASSLDPGQNNEKLFFGSGTQLSVL.

This clonotype has a handful of counts. The chain combines TRBV19 with TRBJ2-1, with TRBD2 identical over 8 bases. CDR1 LNHDA and CDR2 SQIVND come from the germline V gene (reference sequence). The CDR3 has 13 residues. J lost 10 bases, V lost 1 base, and 3 bases had no gene match. The CDR3 is CASSIGLAGEQFF. Here the CDR3 DNA reads TGTGCCAGTAGTATAGGCTTAGCGGGGGAGCAGTTCTTC.

Only a few counts were recorded for this clonotype. The CDR3 here is CASRGGENTEAFF. In nucleotides, the CDR3 is TGTGCCAGCAGGGGGGGGGAGAACACTGAAGCTTTCTTT. The chain couples TRBV27 to TRBJ1-1; a possible D gene is TRBD1 (5 bases). The germline gives CDR1 MNHEY, CDR2 SMNVEV (reference sequence). The V end lost 6 bases, the J end lost 1 base, and 9 bases lay between the germline ends. The CDR3 has 13 amino acids.

The rearrangement joins TRBV18 to TRBJ1-5; D is uncertain. This CDR3 has 13 residues. The V gene's germline CDR1 is KGHSH and CDR2 LQKENI. V gave up 4 bases and J gave up 0 bases, with 4 bases separating them. The CDR3 sequence: CASSRDSNQPQHF. The CDR3 region has the DNA TGTGCCAGCTCACGGGATAGCAATCAGCCCCAGCATTTT. Full variable domain (outside the CDR3, taken from reference TRBV18 and TRBJ1-5): NAGVMQNPRHLVRRRGQEARLRCSPMKGHSHVYWYRQLPEEGLKFMVYLQKENIIDESGMPKERFSAEFPKEGPSILRIQQVVRGDSAAYFCASSRDSNQPQHFGDGTRLSIL.

This clonotype was observed at least ten times. The J gene is TRBJ2-1, the V gene TRBV11-2; D remains unclear. V was pared by 0 bases and J by 10 bases, with 7 bases between. The CDR3 is made up of 12 amino acids. Looked up from germline, CDR1 is SGHAT and CDR2 is FQNNGV. CDR3 bases: TGTGCCAGCAGCTTAGAAAGATTCGAGCAGTTCTTC. Translating gives CASSLERFEQFF.

The sample holds many counts of this clonotype. The chain links TRBV20-1 to TRBJ2-3; TRBD2 matches at 7 bases. V lost 5 bases, J lost 3 bases, and 8 bases stayed unmatched. CDR1 is DFQATT, CDR2 SNEGSKA, per germline (reference sequence). This CDR3 region has 14 residues. The DNA for the CDR3 is TGCAGTGCTCACGGCGGGAGCGGAACAGATACGCAGTATTTT. This sequence encodes CSAHGGSGTDTQYF.

This clonotype was counted many times. This sequence joins TRBV6-2 or TRBV6-3 and TRBJ1-5; 12 nucleotides match TRBD1. The germline V gene encodes CDR1 MNHEY and CDR2 SVGEGT. The CDR3 sequence is 14 residues long. Trimming removed 7 bases from V and 7 bases from J; junction bases left unmatched: 5. The CDR3 bases are TGTGCCAGCACCGGGACAGGGGGCGTGCAGCCCCAGCATTTT. This sequence encodes CASTGTGGVQPQHF.

This clonotype has more than one count but fewer than ten. The genes are TRBV9 and TRBJ2-7; D unclear. The V end lost 1 base, the J end lost 5 bases, and 7 bases lay between the germline ends. The CDR3 extends over 12 amino acids. The germline gives CDR1 SGDLS, CDR2 YYNGEE. The CDR3 DNA sequence: TGTGCCAGCAGCGTACTAGGAGACGAGCAGTACTTC. This translates into CASSVLGDEQYF.

V usage is TRBV2 and J usage is TRBJ2-2, with TRBD2 matching over 11 bases. Germline values: CDR1 SNHLY, CDR2 FYNNEI. The CDR3 is 14 amino acids. V shed 8 bases, J shed 5 bases, and the junction held 4 bases outside the gene matches. CDR3 nucleotide sequence: TGTGCCAGCCTTAGCGGGGGGGCTACCGGGGAGCTGTTTTTT. Residues: CASLSGGATGELFF.

Worth noting for this clonotype: A read error may explain this, as a much larger clone is one base away. The chain couples TRBV6-1 to TRBJ1-1; no clear D. Trimming removed 6 bases from V and 3 bases from J, with 11 bases in between. The CDR3 has 13 residues. In germline, CDR1 is MNHNS, CDR2 SASEGT. The CDR3 sequence: CASRATLYTEAFF. CDR3 nucleotides: TGTGCCAGCAGGGCGACATTGTACACTGAAGCTTTCTTT.

This clonotype was seen repeatedly, ten times or more. The chain links TRBV10-3 to TRBJ2-1; D not resolved. V lost 4 bases and J 3 bases, leaving 10 bases between the germline ends. The CDR3 totals 14 residues. CDR1 is ENHRY and CDR2 is SYGVKD in the germline V gene. The CDR3: CAISGSVSYNEQFF. In DNA, the CDR3 is TGTGCCATCAGTGGATCGGTCAGCTACAATGAGCAGTTCTTC.